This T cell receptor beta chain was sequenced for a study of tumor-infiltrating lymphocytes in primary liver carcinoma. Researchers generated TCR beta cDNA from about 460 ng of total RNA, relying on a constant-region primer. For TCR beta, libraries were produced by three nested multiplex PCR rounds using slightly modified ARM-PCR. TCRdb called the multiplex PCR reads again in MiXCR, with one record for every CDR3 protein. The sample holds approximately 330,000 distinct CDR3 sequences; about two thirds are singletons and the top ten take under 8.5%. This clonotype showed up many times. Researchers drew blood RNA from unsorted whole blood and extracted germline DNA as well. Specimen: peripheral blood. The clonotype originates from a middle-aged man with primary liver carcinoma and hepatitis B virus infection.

The CDR3, as DNA: TGTGCCAGCGGCAGGGGGTTGAACACTGAAGCTTTCTTT. Its protein product is CASGRGLNTEAFF. This chain joins TRBV5-6 and TRBJ1-1; 7 bases map to TRBD1. J gave up 0 bases and V 7 bases, and 3 bases lay outside the gene matches. CDR1 and CDR2 (germline): SGHDT, YYEEEE. This CDR3 region has 13 residues.